Listed below are T cell receptor beta chains from one sample, sequenced in a study of T-cell reconstitution after alpha-beta-depleted transplantation in children. TCRdb reprocessed the PCR reads with MiXCR, giving one entry per CDR3 protein. The table lists roughly 500,000 distinct CDR3 sequences, 12% of them singletons. The sequencing here drew on PBMCs from the stem cell graft donor, taken from the stem cell graft. These receptors originate from a human donor who donated a stem cell graft to a child with combined immunodeficiency. CDR3s include the opening cysteine and the closing phenylalanine or tryptophan. Fields, in order: V gene, clone size, D gene, J gene, CDR3 protein, CDR3 DNA. D genes are given only for firm matches. Size is omitted from some rows. Given values are once, few, many or a class for expanded clones.

>TRBV11-1|NA|NA|TRBJ2-3
CASSPPGRGPSTDTQYF
TGTGCCAGCAGCCCACCCGGTAGGGGACCTAGCACAGATACGCAGTATTTT
>TRBV7-2|many|TRBD1|TRBJ1-1
CASSLQGAGDEAFF
TGTGCCAGCAGCCTACAGGGGGCGGGAGATGAAGCTTTCTTT
>TRBV6-2/TRBV6-3|many|NA|TRBJ2-1
CASSYLVVGEQFF
TGTGCCAGCAGTTACTTGGTGGTTGGCGAGCAGTTCTTC
>TRBV10-3|few|NA|TRBJ1-3
CAIWEGIRNTIYF
TGTGCCATCTGGGAGGGGATAAGAAACACCATATATTTT
>TRBV20-1|few|NA|TRBJ2-7
CSARAPTGPAEQYF
TGCAGTGCTAGAGCCCCGACAGGTCCTGCCGAGCAGTACTTC
>TRBV27|many|NA|TRBJ2-3
CASSLSLNTDTQYF
TGTGCCAGCAGTTTATCTTTGAACACAGATACGCAGTATTTT
>TRBV20-1|many|TRBD2|TRBJ2-7
CSARDLQWGLAGYEQYF
TGCAGTGCTAGAGATCTCCAGTGGGGACTAGCGGGGTACGAGCAGTACTTC
>TRBV5-1|few|NA|TRBJ2-5
CASSITGTRDETQYF
TGCGCCAGCAGCATTACCGGGACAAGGGATGAGACCCAGTACTTC
>TRBV6-1|few|TRBD2|TRBJ2-7
CASKWGGTGEQYF
TGTGCCAGCAAATGGGGAGGGACGGGCGAGCAGTACTTC
>TRBV9|many|NA|TRBJ1-1
CASSVARYTEAFF
TGTGCCAGCAGCGTAGCTAGGTACACTGAAGCTTTCTTT
>TRBV11-1|few|TRBD1|TRBJ2-5
CASSRRDSWYQETQYF
TGTGCCAGCAGCCGACGGGACAGCTGGTACCAAGAGACCCAGTACTTC
>TRBV11-2|many|NA|TRBJ2-2
CASSPKTDTGELFF
TGTGCCAGCAGCCCAAAAACCGACACCGGGGAGCTGTTTTTT
>TRBV7-8|few|TRBD2|TRBJ2-5
CASSGPQLIAGVETQYF
TGTGCCAGCAGCGGGCCGCAGCTGATAGCGGGAGTAGAGACCCAGTACTTC
>TRBV7-9|NA|TRBD2|TRBJ2-7
CASSLHGGSYEQYF
TGTGCCAGCAGCTTACACGGGGGGTCCTACGAGCAGTACTTC
>TRBV2|NA|TRBD1|TRBJ2-3
CTSSSTGADTQYF
TGTACCAGCAGCAGTACAGGGGCGGATACGCAGTATTTT
>TRBV7-2|few|TRBD1|TRBJ2-3
CASSLNSWTGSTDTQYF
TGTGCCAGCAGCTTAAATTCTTGGACAGGGAGCACAGATACGCAGTATTTT
>TRBV5-6|NA|TRBD2|TRBJ2-3
CASSERLAVNTDTQYF
TGTGCCAGCAGCGAAAGACTAGCGGTTAACACAGATACGCAGTATTTT
>TRBV20-1|NA|TRBD1|TRBJ2-1
CSAVWDRGLNEQFF
TGCAGTGCAGTGTGGGACAGGGGCCTAAATGAGCAGTTCTTC
>TRBV12-3/TRBV12-4|few|NA|TRBJ1-4
CASSFLGVGEKLFF
TGTGCCAGCAGTTTTTTGGGGGTTGGAGAAAAACTGTTTTTT
>TRBV27|NA|NA|TRBJ2-1
CASSFLGGRYNEQFF
TGTGCCAGCAGTTTTTTGGGGGGCCGCTACAATGAGCAGTTCTTC
>TRBV10-2|many|NA|TRBJ1-5
CASSEFGLLGNQPQHF
TGCGCCAGCAGTGAGTTTGGACTCTTGGGCAATCAGCCCCAGCATTTT
>TRBV5-1|NA|TRBD2|TRBJ2-1
CASSLTSGKAYNEQFF
TGCGCCAGCAGCTTGACTAGCGGGAAGGCCTACAATGAGCAGTTCTTC
>TRBV7-9|few|TRBD2|TRBJ2-7
CASSLTSGIYEQYF
TGTGCCAGTTCGTTGACTAGCGGGATCTACGAGCAGTACTTC
>TRBV12-3/TRBV12-4|few|NA|TRBJ2-2
CASSPLIVTGAGELFF
TGTGCCAGCAGCCCCTTGATCGTGACAGGCGCCGGGGAGCTGTTTTTT
>TRBV20-1|NA|NA|TRBJ2-1
CSGKIVSYNEQFF
TGCAGTGGGAAAATAGTCTCCTACAATGAGCAGTTCTTC
>TRBV4-3|NA|TRBD2|TRBJ2-2
CASSQDSAGVQTGELFF
TGCGCCAGCAGCCAAGATTCGGCGGGAGTACAGACCGGGGAGCTGTTTTTT
>TRBV29-1|many|NA|TRBJ2-7
CSVEEGYEQYF
TGCAGCGTTGAAGAGGGCTACGAGCAGTACTTC
>TRBV13|NA|NA|TRBJ2-1
CASSSDRMGYNEQFF
TGTGCCAGCAGCTCAGACAGGATGGGATACAATGAGCAGTTCTTC
>TRBV5-6|few|TRBD2|TRBJ2-7
CASSLGLAEIYEQYF
TGTGCCAGCAGCTTGGGACTAGCGGAGATCTACGAGCAGTACTTC
>TRBV29-1|many|NA|TRBJ2-2
CSVAGSNTGELFF
TGCAGCGTTGCGGGATCGAACACCGGGGAGCTGTTTTTT
>TRBV5-1|few|NA|TRBJ2-7
CASSLAVYYEQYF
TGCGCCAGCAGCTTGGCAGTTTACTACGAGCAGTACTTC
>TRBV20-1|NA|NA|TRBJ2-7
CSARARDSAYEQYF
TGCAGTGCTAGAGCCCGGGACTCCGCCTACGAGCAGTACTTC
>TRBV6-5|many|TRBD1|TRBJ2-3
CASRAGQGAEDTQYF
TGTGCCAGCAGGGCGGGACAGGGGGCAGAAGATACGCAGTATTTT
>TRBV30|few|NA|TRBJ1-2
CAWSSGTRGYTF
TGTGCCTGGAGTTCCGGGACACGAGGCTACACCTTC
>TRBV7-9|many|NA|TRBJ1-4
CASSLDGGLNEKLFF
TGTGCCAGCAGCTTAGATGGGGGGCTGAATGAAAAACTGTTTTTT
>TRBV12-3/TRBV12-4|many|TRBD1|TRBJ2-1
CASSFEGAPEQFF
TGTGCCAGCAGTTTTGAGGGGGCTCCCGAGCAGTTCTTC
>TRBV6-2/TRBV6-3|NA|NA|TRBJ2-1
CASSPRELLYNEQFF
TGTGCCAGCAGTCCCCGGGAGTTGCTCTACAATGAGCAGTTCTTC
>TRBV5-1|few|TRBD1|TRBJ2-7
CASSRSDRASYEQSYEQYF
TGCGCCAGCAGCCGTTCGGACAGGGCCTCCTACGAGCAGTCCTACGAGCAGTACTTC
>TRBV6-2/TRBV6-3|NA|TRBD2|TRBJ2-5
CASSYDGRGRARKTQYF
TGTGCCAGCAGTTACGATGGAAGAGGGAGGGCCAGGAAGACCCAGTACTTC
>TRBV20-1|many|NA|TRBJ2-7
CSARDGNSYEQYF
TGCAGTGCTAGAGATGGAAATAGCTACGAGCAGTACTTC
>TRBV9|NA|TRBD1|TRBJ1-1
CASSPSGDRTGEAFF
TGTGCCAGCAGCCCTAGTGGGGACAGGACGGGTGAAGCTTTCTTT
>TRBV3-1|NA|TRBD1|TRBJ2-7
CASSQSGGASIIEQYF
TGTGCCAGCAGCCAATCAGGGGGCGCGAGTATCATCGAGCAGTACTTC
>TRBV11-3|many|TRBD2|TRBJ2-5
CASSQYSGEETQYF
TGTGCCAGCAGCCAGTACAGCGGGGAAGAGACCCAGTACTTC
>TRBV2|NA|NA|TRBJ2-5
CASRAGEETQYF
TGTGCCAGCCGGGCCGGGGAAGAGACCCAGTACTTC
>TRBV9|NA|NA|TRBJ1-1
CASSVGGGSAEAFF
TGTGCCAGCAGCGTAGGGGGGGGATCGGCTGAAGCTTTCTTT